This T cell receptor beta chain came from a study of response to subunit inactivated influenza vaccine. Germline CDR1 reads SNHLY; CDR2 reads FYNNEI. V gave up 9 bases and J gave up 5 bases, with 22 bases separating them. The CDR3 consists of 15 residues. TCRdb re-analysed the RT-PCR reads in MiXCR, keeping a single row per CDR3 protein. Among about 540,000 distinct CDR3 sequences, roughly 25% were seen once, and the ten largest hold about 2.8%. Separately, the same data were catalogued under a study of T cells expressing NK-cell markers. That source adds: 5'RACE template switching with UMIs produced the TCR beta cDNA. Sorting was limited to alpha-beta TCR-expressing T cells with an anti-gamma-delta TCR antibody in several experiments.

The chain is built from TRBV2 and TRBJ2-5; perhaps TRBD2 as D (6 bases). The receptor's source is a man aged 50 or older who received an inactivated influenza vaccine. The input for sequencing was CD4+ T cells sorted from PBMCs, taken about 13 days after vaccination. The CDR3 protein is CARSGTGTPWETQYF. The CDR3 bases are TGTGCCAGGTCCGGTACCGGGACTCCCTGGGAGACCCAGTACTTC. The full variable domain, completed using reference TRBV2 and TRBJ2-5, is EPEVTQTPSHQVTQMGQEVILRCVPISNHLYFYWYRQILGQKVEFLVSFYNNEISEKSEIFDDQFSVERPDGSNFTLKIRSTKLEDSAMYFCARSGTGTPWETQYFGPGTRLLVL.